This T cell receptor beta chain appears in the sequencing data of a study of blood T cell repertoires in COVID-19. Across the whole study: Sites across the United States, Italy and Spain contributed samples from acute and convalescent COVID-19. T cells, B-cell-depleted T cells, or PBMCs provided the cDNA or gDNA that served as material.

The V end lost 2 bases, the J end lost 2 bases, and 15 bases lay between the germline ends. This CDR3 is built from 16 residues. From germline, CDR1 is SGHAT and CDR2 FQNNGV. Original data processing: Nucleated cell number was recorded as an estimate derived from reference gene primer amplification. Here immunoSEQ multiplex PCR was the method, and the copy in TCRdb shows in-frame clones only, minus some. V and J calls and clone size are as listed in that table; D and trimming were resolved from the DNA. This table holds approximately 150,000 clones, approximately 86% found once. The TCR originated in a woman in her fifties or sixties with acute or convalescent COVID-19. The chain couples TRBV11-2 to TRBJ1-1; D is possibly TRBD1 (5 bases). Input material: peripheral blood. CDR3 protein: CASSLLNFRANTEAFF. The CDR3 region has the DNA TGTGCCAGCAGCTTATTAAATTTCAGGGCTAACACTGAAGCTTTCTTT.